This T cell receptor beta chain is drawn from a study of Ad26.COV2.S vaccination and SARS-CoV-2 variants. Study-wide results and limits: Non-spike TCR breadth did not differ much between vaccine and placebo recipients.

In regard to this clone: Its antigen remains unidentified.

As for treatment: roughly 18 received Ad26.COV2.S at low or high dose, single or two shots; 5 received placebo; per-sample allocation not given. Samples came from day 63 after the first vaccine or placebo injection. Boston supplied an adult donor aged 18-55 years. In the vaccine, an Ad26 vector expressed the SARS-CoV-2 spike of the Wuhan strain. Method: immunoSEQ multiplex PCR; TCRdb's copy keeps in-frame clones and lacks some. The data show around 350,000 clones, with approximately 84% seen just once and 3.3% held by the top ten. This TCR came from a person between 18 and 65 years old who received the Ad26.COV2.S COVID-19 vaccine or a placebo. The sample was peripheral blood, taken in a trial of Ad26.COV2.S vaccine versus placebo.

CDR3 sequence reads: CASSEGWAGANVLTF. The CDR3 coding sequence is TGTGCCAGCAGTGAAGGGTGGGCTGGGGCCAACGTCCTGACTTTC. The V gene is TRBV6-1, the J gene TRBJ2-6, with D uncertain. V was shortened by 1 base and J by 2 bases, with 6 bases between the two germline ends. Germline V CDR1 and CDR2: MNHNS, SASEGT. There are 15 residues in the CDR3.